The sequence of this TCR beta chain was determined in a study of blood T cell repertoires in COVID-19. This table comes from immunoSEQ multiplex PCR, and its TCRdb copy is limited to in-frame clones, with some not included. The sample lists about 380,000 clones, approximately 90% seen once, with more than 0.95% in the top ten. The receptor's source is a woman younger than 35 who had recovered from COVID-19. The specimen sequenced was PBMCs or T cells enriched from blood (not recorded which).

CDR3 amino acids: CASSQERAGGSSGANVLTF. The CDR3 DNA is TGCGCCAGCAGCCAAGAGAGGGCAGGGGGTTCATCTGGGGCCAACGTCCTGACTTTC. This rearrangement joins TRBV4-1 to TRBJ2-6, with 7 positions matching TRBD1. CDR1 is MGHRA and CDR2 is YSYEKL in the germline V gene. The CDR3 consists of 19 residues. Trimming cost V 0 bases and J 1 base; bases outside gene matches: 9.